This TCR beta chain is from a study of cytomegalovirus exposure and HLA in healthy donors. Findings of the study overall: Sequencing likely generated an artifact that appeared as a cluster of highly shared sequence variants.

Primers: 60 Vbeta forward and 13 Jbeta reverse. Authors' data handling: Later reanalysis found 80 million or so unique TCR beta chains, around 9.9 million of them shared. The assay was immunoSEQ multiplex PCR, and TCRdb's table has in-frame clones only and misses some. Clone size and the V and J calls come from that table; the DNA yielded D and trimming. The data hold about 140,000 clones, with around 77% observed a single time. Concerning this clone itself: What it recognizes is unknown.

The sample comprised PBMCs. The receptor was isolated from a woman aged 45-59 years in good health and CMV-seronegative.

CDR3: CASSLALFTSGGSYNEQFF. CDR3 coding DNA: TGTGCCAGCAGCTTAGCGCTATTCACTAGCGGGGGATCCTACAATGAGCAGTTCTTC. The chain is built from TRBV7-9 and TRBJ2-1; 11 bases fit TRBD2. The trim removed 0 bases at V and 1 base at J, leaving 8 bases unmatched. Germline lookup yields CDR1 SEHNR and CDR2 FQNEAQ (reference sequence). CDR3 length equals 19 residues.